A single TCR beta chain is shown here with its context. In the authors' methods: Amplified reference gene primers provided the basis for estimating nucleated cell counts. Sequenced by immunoSEQ multiplex PCR; TCRdb stores in-frame clones only, minus some. The DNA was the basis for D and trimming; V, J and clone size are from that table. The sample includes roughly 240,000 clones, 80% to 90% of them seen just once. The CDR3 has 15 residues. Trimming shortened V by 4 bases and J by 9 bases, and 19 bases separated the two germline ends. Per germline, CDR1 MGHRA and CDR2 YSYEKL. Cohorts were assigned according to the clinical history that participants reported. Participants in the exposed group had met a COVID-19 case in the 2 weeks before joining the study. This sample was taken from a study of blood T cell repertoires in COVID-19. Study-wide background: The United States, Italy and Spain provided the acute and convalescent COVID-19 samples.

The sequence was obtained from a man aged 50 or older who had been exposed to COVID-19. The chain carries TRBV4-1 and TRBJ2-1, with D possibly being TRBD2 (6 bases). Input material: PBMCs or T cells enriched from blood (not recorded which). Here the CDR3 reads CASSLHVRETSEQFF. The CDR3 DNA sequence: TGCGCCAGCAGCCTACACGTCCGGGAGACGAGTGAGCAGTTCTTC.